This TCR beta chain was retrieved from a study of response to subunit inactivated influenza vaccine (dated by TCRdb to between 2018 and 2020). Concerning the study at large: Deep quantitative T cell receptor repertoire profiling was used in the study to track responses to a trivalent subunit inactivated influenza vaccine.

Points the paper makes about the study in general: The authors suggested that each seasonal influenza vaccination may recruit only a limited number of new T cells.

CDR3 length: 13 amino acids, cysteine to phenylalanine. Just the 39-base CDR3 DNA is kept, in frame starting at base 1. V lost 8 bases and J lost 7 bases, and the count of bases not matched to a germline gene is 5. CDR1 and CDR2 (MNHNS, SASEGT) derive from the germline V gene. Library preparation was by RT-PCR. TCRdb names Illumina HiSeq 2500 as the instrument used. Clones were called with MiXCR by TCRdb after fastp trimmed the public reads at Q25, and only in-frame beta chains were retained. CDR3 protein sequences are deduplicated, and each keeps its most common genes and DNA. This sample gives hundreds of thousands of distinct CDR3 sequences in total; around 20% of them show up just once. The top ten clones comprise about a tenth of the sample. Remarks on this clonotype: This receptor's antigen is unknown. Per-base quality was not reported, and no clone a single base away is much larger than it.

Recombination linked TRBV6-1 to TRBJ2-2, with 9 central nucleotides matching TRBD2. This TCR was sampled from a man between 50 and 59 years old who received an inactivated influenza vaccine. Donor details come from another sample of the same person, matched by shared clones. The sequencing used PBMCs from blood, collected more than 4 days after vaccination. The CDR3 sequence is CASRRGGVGELFF. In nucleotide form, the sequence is TGTGCCAGCCGACGCGGGGGGGTCGGGGAGCTGTTTTTT.